These 18 T cell receptor beta chains originate from one sample sequenced in a study. TCRdb passed the 5' RACE reads through MiXCR, listing each CDR3 protein once. This table has 7,500 to 9,500 distinct CDR3 sequences, 30% to 40% appearing once. The sequenced sample was tumor-infiltrating memory CD4+ T cells sorted from the breast tumor. Subset reported: memory CD4+ T cells, CD4+CD45RO+CD25-. The receptors stem from a female donor with breast cancer.

This clonotype was seen a few times. The chain joins TRBV7-6 to TRBJ2-7; TRBD1 is a possible D gene (6 bases). V lost 1 base and J 5 bases, leaving 12 bases between the germline ends. This CDR3 has 14 amino acids. Per the germline V gene, CDR1 is SGHVS and CDR2 is FNYEAQ. CDR3 nucleotide sequence: TGTGCCAGCAGCTTAGTACAGGGCGAGGACGAGCAGTACTTC. Protein product: CASSLVQGEDEQYF.

The V call is TRBV4-1, the J call TRBJ1-5; weak D call: TRBD1 (6 bases). The V and J ends lost 1 base and 0 bases respectively, with 10 bases between them. Looked up from germline, CDR1 is MGHRA and CDR2 is YSYEKL. This CDR3 region has 16 residues. Here the CDR3 reads CASSQAGTPSNQPQHF. CDR3 DNA: TGCGCCAGCAGCCAAGCCGGGACACCTAGCAATCAGCCCCAGCATTTT.

This clonotype qualifies as medium-sized (0.01 to 0.1%). The chain is built from TRBV12-3 or TRBV12-4 and TRBJ2-7; 7 bases match TRBD1. The V segment lost 5 bases and the J segment 3 bases; nucleotides outside the gene matches: 13. The CDR3 is 16 amino acids. The CDR3 reads CASSNNPIRDSYEQYF. The CDR3 DNA sequence: TGTGCCAGCAGTAACAACCCCATACGGGACAGCTACGAGCAGTACTTC.

This clonotype was recorded once. The gene calls are TRBV3-1 and TRBJ2-1, with 11 bases aligning to TRBD1. This CDR3 spans 17 amino acids. Germline V lookup: CDR1 LGHDT, CDR2 YNNKEL (reference sequence). Trimming removed 5 bases from V and 8 bases from J; junction bases left unmatched: 14. Here the CDR3 reads CASSSQLGQGARDEQFF. CDR3 sequence (DNA): TGTGCCAGCAGCTCGCAACTCGGACAGGGGGCGCGGGATGAGCAGTTCTTC.

This clonotype was seen a few times. The rearrangement joins TRBV18 to TRBJ2-5; D remains ambiguous. CDR3 length equals 12 residues. The V end was cut by 2 bases, the J end by 7 bases, with 8 bases between. Germline CDR1 is KGHSH and CDR2 is LQKENI. The DNA for the CDR3 is TGTGCCAGCTCACCAGACATCGGGACCCAGTACTTC. This sequence encodes CASSPDIGTQYF.

The sample holds many counts of this clonotype. The chain joins TRBV28 to TRBJ1-3; D perhaps matches TRBD1 (6 bases). The CDR3 runs to 15 residues. V was trimmed by 5 bases and J by 4 bases, leaving 15 bases between them. Per germline, CDR1 MDHEN and CDR2 SYDVKM. CDR3 DNA sequence: TGTGCCAGCAGTCCTACAGGGAGCCCCGGAAACACCATATATTTT. Protein sequence: CASSPTGSPGNTIYF.

This clonotype showed up many times. A much larger clone lies a single base off, so this may be a read error. The rearrangement joins TRBV5-1 to TRBJ2-7; 12 bases agree with TRBD2. The CDR3 runs to 18 residues. Germline CDR1 reads SGHRS; CDR2 reads YFSETQ. In DNA, the CDR3 is TGCGGCAGCAGCCTGACTAGCGGGAGCCCCGGATTTTCCTACGAGCAGTACTTC. Amino acids: CGSSLTSGSPGFSYEQYF.

For the CDR3, the DNA is TGTGCCAGCAGTCAAGGGACTAGCGGGGACAATGAGCAGTTCTTC. Encoded protein: CASSQGTSGDNEQFF. The rearrangement uses TRBV6-6 and TRBJ2-1; the match to TRBD2 covers 13 bases. The germline V gene encodes CDR1 MNHNY and CDR2 SVGAGI (reference sequence). CDR3 length equals 15 residues. The V gene end was trimmed by 5 bases and the J gene end by 5 bases; junction bases not matched to a gene: 3.

This clonotype is medium-sized by share. This chain joins TRBV6-6 and TRBJ2-1; 11 positions agree with TRBD2. CDR1 is MNHNY and CDR2 is SVGAGI in the germline V gene (reference sequence). Trimming took 2 bases from V and 0 from J; bases not matched to a gene: 12. CDR3 length: 20 amino acids. Here the CDR3 reads CASSYPTLAGGPSSYNEQFF. The CDR3 DNA reads TGTGCCAGCAGTTACCCAACCCTAGCGGGAGGCCCTAGCTCCTACAATGAGCAGTTCTTC.

The chain combines TRBV5-6 with TRBJ2-1, with no clear D. This CDR3 has 13 residues. Germline V CDR1 and CDR2: SGHDT, YYEEEE. V was clipped by 0 bases and J by 8 bases, with 9 bases between them. The CDR3 spells CASSLVRADEQFF. CDR3 DNA sequence: TGTGCCAGCAGCTTGGTAAGGGCCGATGAGCAGTTCTTC.

Worth noting for this clonotype: A much larger clonotype is one base distant, so this may be a read error. The V call is TRBV28, the J call TRBJ1-1, with 7 bases that match TRBD1. J was trimmed by 4 bases and V by 8 bases; bases with no gene match: 7. This CDR3 has 13 amino acids. CDR1 and CDR2 (germline): MDHEN, SYDVKM. The CDR3 here is CASGRDRVTEAFF. Written as DNA, the CDR3 is TGTGCCAGCGGTCGGGACAGAGTCACTGAAGCTTTCTTT. Using reference TRBV28 and TRBJ1-1 for the parts outside the CDR3, the full variable domain is DVKVTQSSRYLVKRTGEKVFLECVQDMDHENMFWYRQDPGLGLRLIYFSYDVKMKEKGDIPEGYSVSREKKERFSLILESASTNQTSMYLCASGRDRVTEAFFGQGTRLTVV.

This clonotype came up many times. The chain is built from TRBV18 and TRBJ1-4; D is unresolved. The CDR3 is 14 amino acids. The V end lost 3 bases, the J end lost 7 bases, and 12 bases lay between the germline ends. Per the germline V gene, CDR1 is KGHSH and CDR2 is LQKENI. The DNA of the CDR3 is TGTGCCAGCTCACCTCCTCCAACCGGTGAAAAACTGTTTTTT. This gives the protein CASSPPPTGEKLFF.

In this sample, this clonotype is medium-sized (0.01 to 0.1%). The chain uses TRBV12-3 or TRBV12-4 and TRBJ1-2; 7 nucleotides match TRBD1. V shed 6 bases, J shed 10 bases, and the junction held 8 bases outside the gene matches. The CDR3 has 12 amino acids. The CDR3 DNA reads as TGTGCCAGCAGACGGGACAGCGGGGACTACACCTTC. This sequence encodes CASRRDSGDYTF.

A word on this clonotype: This may arise from a read error, as a much more abundant clone is one base away. The chain has TRBV18 and TRBJ1-2, with D perhaps TRBD1 (6 bases). This CDR3 spans 16 amino acids. Germline-derived CDR1 and CDR2 are KGHSH and LQKENI. The CDR3 spells CASSPQKTGGNYGYAF. CDR3 in DNA: TGTGCCAGCTCACCACAGAAGACAGGCGGTAACTATGGCTACGCCTTC.

This clonotype came up a few times. V is TRBV7-9 and J is TRBJ2-7; 11 nucleotides agree with TRBD2. Germline loops: CDR1 SEHNR, CDR2 FQNEAQ (reference sequence). The CDR3 extends over 15 amino acids. After removal of 4 bases from V and 1 base from J, the junction contained 3 bases not matched to a gene. The CDR3 region is CASSSRTSGSYEQYF. CDR3 in DNA: TGTGCCAGCAGCTCAAGGACTAGCGGGTCCTACGAGCAGTACTTC. The full variable domain, its missing parts supplied by reference TRBV7-9 and TRBJ2-7, is DTGVSQNPRHKITKRGQNVTFRCDPISEHNRLYWYRQTLGQGPEFLTYFQNEAQLEKSRLLSDRFSAERPKGSFSTLEIQRTEQGDSAMYLCASSSRTSGSYEQYFGPGTRLTVT.

This clonotype was counted at least ten times. CDR3 DNA sequence: TGCAGCGTCGAGCCGGACAGGAAGACCCAGTACTTC. Its protein product is CSVEPDRKTQYF. The chain uses TRBV29-1 and TRBJ2-5; the match to TRBD1 covers 7 bases. The length of the CDR3 is 12 residues. Germline V lookup: CDR1 SQVTM, CDR2 ANQGSEA. With 6 bases clipped from V and 6 bases from J, the junction kept 7 bases outside the gene matches.

V is TRBV5-1 and J is TRBJ1-2; TRBD1 might be the D (6 bases). In germline, CDR1 is SGHRS, CDR2 YFSETQ. This CDR3 is 15 amino acids long. Trimming left V 0 bases short and J 4 bases short, with 13 bases between. The CDR3, as DNA: TGCGCCAGCAGCTTGGAGCTCCGGGGGGCCTATGGCTACACCTTC. Protein: CASSLELRGAYGYTF. Full variable domain (rest looked up from reference TRBV5-1 and TRBJ1-2): KAGVTQTPRYLIKTRGQQVTLSCSPISGHRSVSWYQQTPGQGLQFLFEYFSETQRNKGNFPGRFSGRQFSNSRSEMNVSTLELGDSALYLCASSLELRGAYGYTFGSGTRLTVV.

In regard to this clonotype: A junction end diverges from the germline sequence, so it may reflect a read error. The chain combines TRBV5-1 with TRBJ1-3; 7 bases are shared with TRBD1. Germline CDR1 is SGHRS and CDR2 is YFSETQ. The CDR3 spans 19 residues. The CDR3 spells CASSLEPGQRAGSGSTIYF. For the CDR3, the DNA is TGCGCCAGCAGCTTGGAACCGGGACAGAGGGCCGGCTCTGGAAGCACCATATATTTT.